These 20 T cell receptor beta chains came from one sample sequenced in a study of glioma-infiltrating T cells. TCR alpha and beta CDR3 regions were amplified from RNA using iRepertoire nested multiplex PCR. Using its own MiXCR run on the multiplex PCR reads, TCRdb lists one record per CDR3 protein. The data show about 89,000 distinct CDR3 sequences, 20% to 25% seen once. Sequences were obtained from glioma tissue, nonneoplastic brain tissue, or PBMCs (not recorded which). The receptors originated from a human donor with low-grade glioma or glioblastoma, undergoing nonglioma brain surgery, or in good health (not recorded which).

The chain links TRBV29-1 to TRBJ1-2, with a tentative D call TRBD1 (6 bases). The V gene's germline CDR1 is SQVTM and CDR2 ANQGSEA. V was cut by 1 base and J by 0 bases, with 9 bases left in between. This CDR3 spans 14 amino acids. Here the CDR3 DNA reads TGCAGCGTTGAAGGGACAGCAGCTAACTATGGCTACACCTTC. Translated, it gives CSVEGTAANYGYTF.

This clonotype was picked up many times. This chain uses TRBV20-1 with TRBJ1-1; no clear D gene. Per the germline V gene, CDR1 is DFQATT and CDR2 is SNEGSKA (reference sequence). V was cut by 1 base and J by 0 bases, with 12 bases left in between. The CDR3 consists of 15 residues. The CDR3 coding sequence is TGCAGTGCTAGAGCGTTGGGTTACCTGAACACTGAAGCTTTCTTT. Its translation: CSARALGYLNTEAFF.

In this sample, this clonotype turned up many times. The chain carries TRBV10-2 and TRBJ1-4; no firm D call. Per the germline V gene, CDR1 is WSHSY and CDR2 is SAAADI. The CDR3 spans 11 residues. Between the trimmed V and J ends, which lost 6 bases and 4 bases, there was a span of 3 bases. CDR3 sequence reads: CASRLNEKLFF. CDR3 sequence (DNA): TGCGCCAGCAGGCTTAATGAAAAACTGTTTTTT.

The sample holds a few counts of this clonotype. The CDR3: CASSWGGGTDTQYF. In DNA form, the CDR3 reads TGTGCCAGCAGCTGGGGGGGGGGCACAGATACGCAGTATTTT. This rearrangement joins TRBV7-6 to TRBJ2-3; 7 bases line up with TRBD2. This CDR3 is 14 amino acids long. Trimming at V came to 4 bases and at J to 1 base, leaving 2 bases not matched to a gene. In germline, CDR1 is SGHVS, CDR2 FNYEAQ.

On this clonotype: This may arise from a read error, as a much more abundant clone is one base away. The V call is TRBV2, the J call TRBJ1-4; the D gene is possibly TRBD1 (6 bases). The CDR3 consists of 15 residues. The germline CDR1 and CDR2 sequences are SNHLY and FYNNEI. The CDR3 protein is CASSVRGNWGEKLLF. CDR3 bases: TGTGCCAGCAGCGTAAGGGGGAACTGGGGTGAAAAACTGCTTTTT. Combining the CDR3 with reference TRBV2 and TRBJ1-4 gives the whole variable domain EPEVTQTPSHQVTQMGQEVILRCVPISNHLYFYWYRQILGQKVEFLVSFYNNEISEKSEIFDDQFSVERPDGSNFTLKIRSTKLEDSAMYFCASSVRGNWGEKLLFGSGTQLSVL.

In this sample, this clonotype turned up once. Germline and junction disagree at one end, which may indicate a read error. The rearrangement joins TRBV7-6 to TRBJ2-5; D remains unclear. CDR1 and CDR2 from the germline V gene are SGHVS and FNYEAQ. The CDR3 loop spans 12 amino acids. Here the CDR3 reads CASSLKPETHYF. The CDR3 DNA sequence: TGTGCCAGCAGCTTAAAGCCAGAGACCCATTACTTC. The full variable domain, its missing parts supplied by reference TRBV7-6 and TRBJ2-5, is GAGVSQSPRYKVTKRGQDVALRCDPISGHVSLYWYRQALGQGPEFLTYFNYEAQQDKSGLPNDRFSAERPEGSISTLTIQRTEQRDSAMYRCASSLKPETHYFGPGTRLLVL.

This clonotype was counted at least ten times. This chain connects TRBV7-9 to TRBJ1-3; D remains ambiguous. Between the trimmed V and J ends, which lost 0 bases and 4 bases, there was a span of 10 bases. This CDR3 has 15 residues. Per germline, CDR1 SEHNR and CDR2 FQNEAQ (reference sequence). In nucleotides, the CDR3 is TGTGCCAGCAGCTTAGCCGTGATCTCAGGAAACACCATATATTTT. This translates into CASSLAVISGNTIYF.

J is TRBJ2-7 and V is TRBV27; 13 bases fit TRBD2. CDR3 length: 15 amino acids. J lost 4 bases, V lost 3 bases, and 3 bases had no gene match. The germline V gene encodes CDR1 MNHEY and CDR2 SMNVEV (reference sequence). The chain's CDR3 is CASSFRLAGGYEQYF. CDR3 sequence (DNA): TGTGCCAGCAGTTTTAGACTAGCGGGAGGTTACGAGCAGTACTTC.

This clonotype has at least ten counts. The chain carries TRBV6-2 or TRBV6-3 and TRBJ2-4, with D tentatively TRBD2 (5 bases). The germline CDR1 and CDR2 sequences are MNHEY and SVGEGT. V was cut by 2 bases and J by 3 bases, with 14 bases left in between. This CDR3 region has 16 residues. The CDR3 bases are TGTGCCAGCAGTTACGACGAGCATGGAGGCAAAAACATTCAGTACTTC. Its translation: CASSYDEHGGKNIQYF.

This clonotype came up many times. The CDR3 is CASSGNRDRGPNSYNEQFF. The CDR3 bases are TGTGCCAGCAGTGGCAACCGGGACAGGGGGCCCAACTCCTACAATGAGCAGTTCTTC. The gene calls are TRBV6-1 and TRBJ2-1; TRBD1 matches 12 bases. With 4 bases clipped from V and 0 bases from J, the junction kept 10 bases outside the gene matches. Germline values: CDR1 MNHNS, CDR2 SASEGT. This CDR3 has 19 residues.

The chain has TRBV27 and TRBJ2-3, with 10 nucleotides matching TRBD2. The germline V gene has CDR1 MNHEY and CDR2 SMNVEV (reference sequence). With 7 bases clipped from V and 6 bases from J, the junction kept 7 bases outside the gene matches. The CDR3 totals 14 residues. CDR3 bases: TGTGCCAGCACCCAAGCGGGGGGGCCGGATACGCAGTATTTT. Amino acid sequence: CASTQAGGPDTQYF.

This clonotype was found many times. This chain links TRBV2 with TRBJ2-5; TRBD2 matches 12 bases. Trimming at V came to 1 base and at J to 5 bases, leaving 5 bases not matched to a gene. CDR1 and CDR2 from the germline V gene are SNHLY and FYNNEI. This CDR3 is built from 16 residues. DNA of the CDR3: TGTGCCAGCAGTGAAGAGGGAGGACTAGCGGGGGAGACCCAGTACTTC. Encoded protein: CASSEEGGLAGETQYF.

This clonotype was observed many times. The chain combines TRBV7-2 with TRBJ2-4; no clear D. Trimming removed 5 bases from V and 2 bases from J, with 13 bases in between. Germline V CDR1 and CDR2: SGHTA, FQGNSA. This CDR3 contains 15 residues. CDR3 nucleotide sequence: TGTGCCAGCAGCCAAAGCCGGGCAACCAAAAACATTCAGTACTTC. Amino acid sequence: CASSQSRATKNIQYF.

This clonotype has at least ten counts. This chain links TRBV12-3 or TRBV12-4 with TRBJ2-3; D remains unclear. The CDR3 covers 13 residues. The germline V and J ends were trimmed by 7 bases and 0 bases, with 8 bases remaining between them. The CDR3 region is CASKLSSTDTQYF. The CDR3 DNA follows: TGTGCCAGCAAACTCAGTAGCACAGATACGCAGTATTTT.

This clonotype was detected many times. This chain uses TRBV6-1 with TRBJ2-3; D gene unclear. Germline V gives CDR1 MNHNS, CDR2 SASEGT. The CDR3 is 16 amino acids. V lost 6 bases, J lost 2 bases, and 18 bases lay in between. DNA for the CDR3: TGTGCCAGCAGCCGCTCTCGGTTACTCCTCACAGATACGCAGTATTTT. It yields the protein CASSRSRLLLTDTQYF.

This clonotype was detected a few times. The chain has TRBV5-4 and TRBJ2-7, with D unresolved. CDR1 is SGHNT, CDR2 YYREEE, per germline (reference sequence). V shed 3 bases and J shed 2 bases, with 15 bases lying between them. The CDR3 is 15 residues long. This CDR3 is CASSSHTANPYEQYF. For the CDR3, the DNA is TGTGCCAGCAGCTCCCACACAGCGAACCCCTACGAGCAGTACTTC.

As to this clonotype: A much more abundant neighbour one base away suggests this may be a read error. The chain combines TRBV12-3 or TRBV12-4 with TRBJ2-1; D might be TRBD2 (7 bases). This CDR3 region has 14 residues. V was cut by 10 bases and J by 2 bases, with 15 bases left in between. This CDR3 is CATWGRGPYNEQFF. DNA for the CDR3: TGTGCCACCTGGGGGCGGGGGCCCTACAATGAGCAGTTCTTC.

The sample holds a few counts of this clonotype. V gene TRBV4-2 combines with J gene TRBJ1-2; D call uncertain. This CDR3 is 15 amino acids long. Germline assignment: CDR1 LGHNA and CDR2 YNFKEQ. V shed 0 bases and J shed 1 base, with 9 bases lying between them. As DNA, the CDR3 is TGTGCCAGCAGCCAAGATGTGGGGAATAACTATGGCTACACCTTC. Protein sequence: CASSQDVGNNYGYTF.

Ten or more counts support this clonotype. The V gene is TRBV3-1, the J gene TRBJ1-1; tentatively, D is TRBD1 (5 bases). CDR3 size: 14 residues. The V gene's germline CDR1 is LGHDT and CDR2 YNNKEL (reference sequence). V lost 2 bases and J 11 bases, leaving 18 bases between the germline ends. CDR3 sequence: CASSQSDSTSGAFF. DNA of the CDR3: TGTGCCAGCAGCCAATCCGACAGCACCTCTGGGGCTTTCTTT.

This clonotype came up many times. The V gene is TRBV6-1, the J gene TRBJ1-3, with TRBD1 identical over 7 bases. The CDR3 totals 14 residues. Trimming removed 6 bases from V and 4 bases from J; junction bases left unmatched: 6. Germline V gene lookup returns CDR1 MNHNS and CDR2 SASEGT. The chain's CDR3 is CASRRDRAGNTIYF. The CDR3 DNA sequence: TGTGCCAGCAGGCGTGACAGGGCCGGAAACACCATATATTTT.